One sample yielded the 25 T cell receptor beta chains listed below, sequenced in a study of human T cells and chemical hapten exposure. Time point defined: patch test 1, 2 weeks after DPC sensitization. The treatment: therapeutic diphenylcyclopropenone sensitization with weekly scalp DPC. TCRdb re-called the RACE reads through MiXCR, storing one row per CDR3 protein. Of around 110,000 distinct CDR3 sequences in the sample, around an eighth are singletons; the top ten hold roughly 1.3%. The sample consisted of whole blood, taken in connection with sensitization to the hapten diphenylcyclopropenone (DPC). The origin of the receptors is a woman aged 45 to 65 with alopecia areata. Some clones in this sample may be carry-over from other donors' samples.

This chain connects TRBV11-2 to TRBJ1-1; 8 nucleotides match TRBD1. CDR3 length equals 13 residues. Trimming removed 10 bases from V and 1 base from J; junction bases left unmatched: 5. Germline assignment: CDR1 SGHAT and CDR2 FQNNGV. The CDR3 region has the DNA TGTGCCACCGCCGGGACAGGGAACACTGAAGCTTTCTTT. Translating it yields CATAGTGNTEAFF.

In this sample, this clonotype turned up a few times. This chain joins TRBV3-1 and TRBJ2-7; D is tentatively TRBD1 or TRBD2 (7 bases each). This CDR3 comprises 14 residues. Trimming stripped 1 base from V and 5 bases from J, with 12 bases between. Germline CDR1 and CDR2: LGHDT and YNNKEL (reference sequence). This CDR3 reads CASSQAAGGDEQYF. In DNA, the CDR3 is TGTGCCAGCAGCCAAGCGGCAGGGGGGGACGAGCAGTACTTC.

The chain joins TRBV6-6 to TRBJ1-1; D gene unclear. The CDR3 length is 14 residues. Germline lookup yields CDR1 MNHNY and CDR2 SVGAGI (reference sequence). V lost 5 bases and J 4 bases, leaving 14 bases between the germline ends. The CDR3 DNA reads TGTGCCAGCAGTGCGCCCGGTGGTGGCACTGAAGCTTTCTTT. Its protein is CASSAPGGGTEAFF.

This clonotype was seen repeatedly, ten times or more. This chain uses TRBV11-2 with TRBJ2-7, with 7 bases matching TRBD2. This CDR3 spans 15 amino acids. V dropped 5 bases and J dropped 1; count of bases not matched to a gene: 8. Germline V lookup: CDR1 SGHAT, CDR2 FQNNGV. CDR3 amino acids: CASSPSGARSYEQYF. The CDR3 DNA reads as TGTGCCAGCAGCCCTAGCGGAGCCAGGTCCTACGAGCAGTACTTC.

This clonotype was seen more than once but under ten times. This rearrangement joins TRBV11-2 to TRBJ1-2, with a tentative D call TRBD1 (5 bases). With 5 bases removed from V and 7 bases from J, the gap between germline ends came to 14 bases. This CDR3 is 13 amino acids long. Germline loops: CDR1 SGHAT, CDR2 FQNNGV. The CDR3 here is CASSVQGVAGYTF. CDR3 in DNA: TGTGCCAGCAGCGTCCAGGGTGTGGCTGGCTACACCTTC.

This clonotype was observed a handful of times. This chain links TRBV7-2 with TRBJ1-6; weak D call: TRBD1 (5 bases). With 1 base removed from V and 7 bases from J, the gap between germline ends came to 8 bases. CDR1 is SGHTA and CDR2 is FQGNSA in the germline V gene. This CDR3 has 14 amino acids. As DNA, the CDR3 is TGTGCCAGCAGCTTAGAGTGGGGCAATTCACCCCTCCACTTT. Translating gives CASSLEWGNSPLHF.

This clonotype was counted ten times or more. V gene TRBV12-3 or TRBV12-4 combines with J gene TRBJ1-6; D is unclear. The CDR3 totals 14 residues. V dropped 3 bases and J dropped 7 bases, with 10 bases sitting between them. The CDR3 region has the DNA TGTGCCAGCAGTTTTATGAGGTTGAATTCACCCCTCCACTTT. This encodes CASSFMRLNSPLHF.

The rearrangement links TRBV6-5 to TRBJ2-7; 9 bases are a match to TRBD1. Germline CDR1 MNHEY, CDR2 SVGAGI. The V segment lost 5 bases and the J segment 3 bases; nucleotides outside the gene matches: 8. The CDR3 length is 15 residues. The CDR3 nucleotides are TGTGCCAGCAGTAGGCTGGGACAGGGTGGCTACGAGCAGTACTTC. Translation: CASSRLGQGGYEQYF.

This clonotype has just a few counts. The V gene is TRBV7-9, the J gene TRBJ2-6; no reliable D call. CDR3 length: 13 residues. Trimming removed 11 bases at V and 2 bases at J, with 10 bases between. Germline CDR1 is SEHNR and CDR2 is FQNEAQ (reference sequence). CDR3 sequence: CAAKGTGANVLTF. CDR3 sequence (DNA): TGTGCCGCGAAAGGGACTGGGGCCAACGTCCTGACTTTC.

The chain carries TRBV12-3 or TRBV12-4 and TRBJ1-5, with D unclear. The CDR3 runs 13 residues. Deletions cut 0 bases from V and 4 bases from J, with 4 bases between. The CDR3 loop is CASSLAANQPQHF. In DNA, the CDR3 is TGTGCCAGCAGTTTAGCGGCGAATCAGCCCCAGCATTTT.

As regards this clonotype: A junction end diverges from the germline sequence, so it may reflect a read error. The chain links TRBV23-1 to TRBJ1-5, with 11 bases lining up with TRBD1. TRBV23-1 is identified as an open reading frame with a role that is uncertain. The CDR3 is 19 residues long. CDR3: CANSQPGRDRGGSNQPQHF. CDR3 nucleotides: TGCGCCAACAGTCAGCCCGGCCGGGACAGGGGGGGAAGCAATCAGCCCCAGCATTTT.

This clonotype was counted at least ten times. This sequence joins TRBV20-1 and TRBJ1-5; maybe TRBD1 (5 bases). The CDR3 length is 14 residues. Trimming stripped 3 bases from V and 3 bases from J, with 12 bases between. Germline-derived CDR1 and CDR2 are DFQATT and SNEGSKA (reference sequence). The DNA for the CDR3 is TGCAGTGCTAGGGGAGGGACTTACAATCAGCCCCAGCATTTT. Protein: CSARGGTYNQPQHF.

This clonotype has more than one count but fewer than ten. V is TRBV7-2 and J is TRBJ2-5; perhaps TRBD2 as D (7 bases). Germline V gene sequence: CDR1 SGHTA, CDR2 FQGNSA. CDR3 length equals 14 residues. The V and J ends lost 2 bases and 5 bases respectively, with 12 bases between them. CDR3: CASSLRPGGETQYF. CDR3 coding DNA: TGTGCCAGCAGCTTAAGGCCGGGGGGCGAGACCCAGTACTTC.

This clonotype showed up just a few times. The rearrangement uses TRBV27 and TRBJ1-3; the D is unclear. V gave up 5 bases and J gave up 0 bases, with 8 bases separating them. This CDR3 has 14 residues. Germline V gives CDR1 MNHEY, CDR2 SMNVEV (reference sequence). CDR3 coding DNA: TGTGCCAGCAGTGCCTTGCCCTCTGGAAACACCATATATTTT. Its protein product is CASSALPSGNTIYF.

The V gene is TRBV4-1, the J gene TRBJ1-5; 7 bases align to TRBD1. This CDR3 has 13 residues. From germline, CDR1 is MGHRA and CDR2 YSYEKL. The V segment lost 2 bases and the J segment 11 bases; nucleotides outside the gene matches: 6. CDR3 coding DNA: TGCGCCAGCAGCCAACAACTACAGGGGACCCAGCATTTT. This codes for CASSQQLQGTQHF.

In this sample, this clonotype turned up many times. This chain links TRBV27 with TRBJ2-3; 9 bases line up with TRBD1. This CDR3 spans 14 amino acids. In germline, CDR1 is MNHEY, CDR2 SMNVEV (reference sequence). V lost 4 bases and J lost 3; bases outside the gene matches: 2. CDR3 in DNA: TGTGCCAGCAGTTGGACAGGGGTTACAGATACGCAGTATTTT. Its protein is CASSWTGVTDTQYF.

A few counts support this clonotype. The chain recombines TRBV5-1 with TRBJ1-2, with TRBD1 matching over 9 bases. The germline gives CDR1 SGHRS, CDR2 YFSETQ. After removal of 0 bases from V and 4 bases from J, the junction contained 4 bases not matched to a gene. The CDR3 totals 15 residues. In DNA, the CDR3 is TGCGCCAGCAGCTTGGACGGACAGGGGATCTATGGCTACACCTTC. Translated, it gives CASSLDGQGIYGYTF. Full variable domain (missing parts from reference TRBV5-1 and TRBJ1-2): KAGVTQTPRYLIKTRGQQVTLSCSPISGHRSVSWYQQTPGQGLQFLFEYFSETQRNKGNFPGRFSGRQFSNSRSEMNVSTLELGDSALYLCASSLDGQGIYGYTFGSGTRLTVV.

This clonotype appeared many times. The rearrangement uses TRBV7-2 and TRBJ1-2, with TRBD1 as a possible D gene (5 bases). Germline V lookup: CDR1 SGHTA, CDR2 FQGNSA. The CDR3 is made up of 15 amino acids. V was shortened by 0 bases and J by 6 bases, with 14 bases between the two germline ends. The CDR3 nucleotides are TGTGCCAGCAGCTTAGCTTTACAGGCCATGGATGGCTACACCTTC. Translation gives CASSLALQAMDGYTF.

This clonotype was seen ten or more times. The gene calls are TRBV12-5 and TRBJ2-1, with TRBD2 matching over 9 bases. V dropped 2 bases and J dropped 6; count of bases not matched to a gene: 11. This CDR3 spans 17 amino acids. CDR1 is LGHNT and CDR2 is FRNRAP in the germline V gene. The CDR3 sequence: CASGLHGGGAFFNEQFF. The CDR3 region has the DNA TGTGCTAGTGGTTTGCATGGCGGGGGGGCTTTTTTCAATGAGCAGTTCTTC.

The V call is TRBV28, the J call TRBJ1-1; D is unclear. Germline CDR1 is MDHEN and CDR2 is SYDVKM. The CDR3 has 13 amino acids. The V end was cut by 3 bases, the J end by 2 bases, with 7 bases between. Here the CDR3 reads CASSFRINTEAFF. The CDR3 nucleotides are TGTGCCAGCAGTTTCCGAATAAACACTGAAGCTTTCTTT.

This clonotype came up many times. The chain joins TRBV5-1 to TRBJ1-3, with a possible D match to TRBD1 (5 bases). Trimming took off 4 bases at V and 1 base at J, with 12 bases between the two ends. From germline, CDR1 is SGHRS and CDR2 YFSETQ. This CDR3 region has 15 residues. The CDR3 here is CASSGGRTSGNTIYF. The CDR3 DNA reads as TGCGCCAGCAGCGGGGGACGGACATCTGGAAACACCATATATTTT.

This clonotype turned up a few times. The chain recombines TRBV6-2 or TRBV6-3 with TRBJ1-6; the D is unclear. Trimming took 2 bases from V and 13 from J, leaving 12 bases between them. The CDR3 is 13 residues long. Germline loops: CDR1 MNHEY, CDR2 SVGEGT. The CDR3 DNA follows: TGTGCCAGCAGTTACGAGTCCGGCCTCCCCCTCCACTTT. Translating it yields CASSYESGLPLHF.

This clonotype was counted a few times. The V call is TRBV20-1, the J call TRBJ1-4; D might be TRBD1 (5 bases). CDR3 length: 17 amino acids. The V end was cut by 3 bases, the J end by 5 bases, with 22 bases between. Per the germline V gene, CDR1 is DFQATT and CDR2 is SNEGSKA (reference sequence). CDR3 in DNA: TGCAGTGCTAGTAGGAGGGCAGGGAATTGGGTGAATGAAAAACTGTTTTTT. As protein: CSASRRAGNWVNEKLFF.

This chain uses TRBV7-2 with TRBJ2-1, with D unclear. Trimming shortened V by 6 bases and J by 7 bases, and 19 bases separated the two germline ends. The CDR3 length is 15 residues. CDR1 and CDR2 from the germline V gene are SGHTA and FQGNSA. The CDR3 sequence is CASSSTPSLSNEQFF. The DNA of the CDR3 is TGTGCCAGCAGTTCTACTCCCTCGTTGAGTAATGAGCAGTTCTTC.

This chain links TRBV6-5 with TRBJ1-6; 8 bases are shared with TRBD1. Germline V gene sequence: CDR1 MNHEY, CDR2 SVGAGI. Trimming took 5 bases from V and 10 from J; bases not matched to a gene: 10. The CDR3 consists of 15 residues. CDR3 DNA sequence: TGTGCCAGCAGTCAAACCGGACAGGGTAGCTCACCCCTCCACTTT. This translates into CASSQTGQGSSPLHF.